The rows below give T cell receptor beta chains drawn from one sample of a study of cytomegalovirus exposure and HLA in healthy donors. Method: immunoSEQ multiplex PCR; TCRdb's copy keeps in-frame clones and lacks some. The sample carries some 220,000 clones, 82% recorded once. Sequencing input: PBMCs. The origin of the receptors is a middle-aged woman in good health and CMV-seronegative. Each CDR3 is given with its conserved first and last residue. Each record gives: CDR3 DNA, CDR3 protein, D gene, V gene, J gene, clone size. The D gene is left open where the match is weak. Not all rows give a size; the values are once, few, many and, for expanded clones, a class.

CDR3 DNA: TGCGCCAGCAGTGAGCGGGCTCAGCGGAGCTCCTACAATGAGCAGTTCTTC; CDR3 protein: CASSERAQRSSYNEQFF; D gene: -; V gene: TRBV10-1; J gene: TRBJ2-1; clone size: -
CDR3 DNA: TGTGCCAGCAGCTTTTATGGAGGGATGAACACTGAAGCTTTCTTT; CDR3 protein: CASSFYGGMNTEAFF; D gene: -; V gene: TRBV7-9; J gene: TRBJ1-1; clone size: -
CDR3 DNA: TGTGCCAGCAGCAATATAGCGGGGGCCACAGATACGCAGTATTTT; CDR3 protein: CASSNIAGATDTQYF; D gene: TRBD2; V gene: TRBV7-8; J gene: TRBJ2-3; clone size: -
CDR3 DNA: TGTGCCAGCAGCTTAGAAGGCGGTGCTCTTCAGTACTTC; CDR3 protein: CASSLEGGALQYF; D gene: -; V gene: TRBV7-9; J gene: TRBJ2-4; clone size: -
CDR3 DNA: TGTGCCAGCTCACCAACAGGGCCTGAAGCTTTCTTT; CDR3 protein: CASSPTGPEAFF; D gene: -; V gene: TRBV18; J gene: TRBJ1-1; clone size: -
CDR3 DNA: TGTGCCAGCAGTCGGACTAGCTACGGGGTCTACGAGCAGTACTTC; CDR3 protein: CASSRTSYGVYEQYF; D gene: TRBD2; V gene: TRBV28; J gene: TRBJ2-7; clone size: -
CDR3 DNA: TGTGCCAGCAGTTTCGCGGGGCGCTCCTACGAGCAGTACTTC; CDR3 protein: CASSFAGRSYEQYF; D gene: -; V gene: TRBV28; J gene: TRBJ2-7; clone size: -
CDR3 DNA: TGTGCCAGCAGCACGGACACACCTAGCACAGATACGCAGTATTTT; CDR3 protein: CASSTDTPSTDTQYF; D gene: -; V gene: TRBV7-2; J gene: TRBJ2-3; clone size: -
CDR3 DNA: TGCAGCGTTGACGAGGGACTGCTTAACACTGAAGCTTTCTTT; CDR3 protein: CSVDEGLLNTEAFF; D gene: -; V gene: TRBV29-1; J gene: TRBJ1-1; clone size: -
CDR3 DNA: TGTGCCAGCAGCTTATCTCCGACCGGGGTCCCCACCGGGGAGCTGTTTTTT; CDR3 protein: CASSLSPTGVPTGELFF; D gene: -; V gene: TRBV7-3; J gene: TRBJ2-2; clone size: -
CDR3 DNA: TGTGCCAGCTCACTTAAAGAGACCCAGTACTTC; CDR3 protein: CASSLKETQYF; D gene: -; V gene: TRBV18; J gene: TRBJ2-5; clone size: few
CDR3 DNA: TGTGCCAGCAGCCTGGGACCCAGACAGGGAAGCACCGGGGAGCTGTTTTTT; CDR3 protein: CASSLGPRQGSTGELFF; D gene: TRBD1; V gene: TRBV5-4; J gene: TRBJ2-2; clone size: -
CDR3 DNA: TGTGCCAGCAGCTTAGGAATTGACAGATACTCTGGGGCCAACGTCCTGACTTTC; CDR3 protein: CASSLGIDRYSGANVLTF; D gene: -; V gene: TRBV11-2; J gene: TRBJ2-6; clone size: -
CDR3 DNA: TGTGCCAGCAGCTTTGGGGGGGGGACCCAGTACTTC; CDR3 protein: CASSFGGGTQYF; D gene: TRBD2; V gene: TRBV7-8; J gene: TRBJ2-5; clone size: once
CDR3 DNA: TGTGCCAGTAGATCGTGGACAGGGGACACCGGGGAGCTGTTTTTT; CDR3 protein: CASRSWTGDTGELFF; D gene: TRBD1; V gene: TRBV19; J gene: TRBJ2-2; clone size: -
CDR3 DNA: TGCGCCAGCAGCTTGAGACAGGGAGATGAAAAACTGTTTTTT; CDR3 protein: CASSLRQGDEKLFF; D gene: TRBD1; V gene: TRBV5-1; J gene: TRBJ1-4; clone size: -
CDR3 DNA: TGTGCCAGTAGTATTGGCCTTTCAGTCTACGAGCAGTACTTC; CDR3 protein: CASSIGLSVYEQYF; D gene: -; V gene: TRBV19; J gene: TRBJ2-7; clone size: -
CDR3 DNA: TGTGCCAGCAGTGACAGGGCCTTCTCTGGAAACACCATATATTTT; CDR3 protein: CASSDRAFSGNTIYF; D gene: -; V gene: TRBV2; J gene: TRBJ1-3; clone size: -
CDR3 DNA: TGTGCCAGCAGCCAAGCGGAAGTCTACGAGCAGTACTTC; CDR3 protein: CASSQAEVYEQYF; D gene: -; V gene: TRBV5-4; J gene: TRBJ2-7; clone size: -
CDR3 DNA: TGTGCCAGCAGCTTGGGGGGGGGCCTCTCTGGAAACACCATATATTTT; CDR3 protein: CASSLGGGLSGNTIYF; D gene: -; V gene: TRBV5-4; J gene: TRBJ1-3; clone size: -
CDR3 DNA: TGTGCAAGTCGCCTCCATCAGCGGGTCCAAGAGACCCAGTACTTC; CDR3 protein: CASRLHQRVQETQYF; D gene: -; V gene: TRBV12-2; J gene: TRBJ2-5; clone size: -
CDR3 DNA: TGTGCCAGCAGCTTGGCCGCGGGTCCCCAGCATTTT; CDR3 protein: CASSLAAGPQHF; D gene: -; V gene: TRBV5-6; J gene: TRBJ1-5; clone size: -
CDR3 DNA: TGTGCCAGCAAAAATGGACAGGGGTGGATGAACACTGAAGCTTTCTTT; CDR3 protein: CASKNGQGWMNTEAFF; D gene: TRBD1; V gene: TRBV28; J gene: TRBJ1-1; clone size: -
CDR3 DNA: TGTGCCAGCAGTTCCAGGGGTGGCACAGATACGCAGTATTTT; CDR3 protein: CASSSRGGTDTQYF; D gene: -; V gene: TRBV7-6; J gene: TRBJ2-3; clone size: -
CDR3 DNA: TGTGCCAGCAGCTCACCAACGACAGGGGGCGGTGGCTACACCTTC; CDR3 protein: CASSSPTTGGGGYTF; D gene: TRBD1; V gene: TRBV5-4; J gene: TRBJ1-2; clone size: -
CDR3 DNA: TGTGCCAGCAGTTTGGGGACAAACTATGGCTACACCTTC; CDR3 protein: CASSLGTNYGYTF; D gene: -; V gene: TRBV27; J gene: TRBJ1-2; clone size: -
CDR3 DNA: TGTGCCAGCAGCTTGATACAGTACAATGAGCAGTTCTTC; CDR3 protein: CASSLIQYNEQFF; D gene: -; V gene: TRBV5-5; J gene: TRBJ2-1; clone size: -
CDR3 DNA: TGTGCCAGCAGCGATGACAGCTACGAGCAGTACTTC; CDR3 protein: CASSDDSYEQYF; D gene: -; V gene: TRBV5-6; J gene: TRBJ2-7; clone size: few
CDR3 DNA: TGTGCCAGCTCATCGGGGAATCAGCCCCAGCATTTT; CDR3 protein: CASSSGNQPQHF; D gene: -; V gene: TRBV18; J gene: TRBJ1-5; clone size: -
CDR3 DNA: TGTGCCAGCAGCTTTCTTCCGGGACTAGCGGGGACCCAAGAGACCCAGTACTTC; CDR3 protein: CASSFLPGLAGTQETQYF; D gene: TRBD2; V gene: TRBV7-6; J gene: TRBJ2-5; clone size: -
CDR3 DNA: TGTGCCAGCACCCCTTCTGGGGACAGGGAAGGATACGAGCAGTACTTC; CDR3 protein: CASTPSGDREGYEQYF; D gene: TRBD1; V gene: TRBV28; J gene: TRBJ2-7; clone size: -
CDR3 DNA: TGTGCCAGCAGTGCAGACAGGGTGGTAAGGCCCCAGCATTTT; CDR3 protein: CASSADRVVRPQHF; D gene: TRBD1; V gene: TRBV2; J gene: TRBJ1-5; clone size: once
CDR3 DNA: TGTGCCAGCAGCTTAAGGGGCCGGACTAGCCCCCCAGATACGCAGTATTTT; CDR3 protein: CASSLRGRTSPPDTQYF; D gene: TRBD2; V gene: TRBV7-3; J gene: TRBJ2-3; clone size: once
CDR3 DNA: TGTGCCAGCAGCCTTCATCCGGGACAGGGGTCCTATAGCAATCAGCCCCAGCATTTT; CDR3 protein: CASSLHPGQGSYSNQPQHF; D gene: TRBD1; V gene: TRBV7-2; J gene: TRBJ1-5; clone size: -
CDR3 DNA: TGTGCCAGCAGTTCCCAACACGACTTCCCCTACGAGCAGTACTTC; CDR3 protein: CASSSQHDFPYEQYF; D gene: -; V gene: TRBV6-1; J gene: TRBJ2-7; clone size: few
CDR3 DNA: TGTGCCAGCAGTTCGTACACCGGGGAGCTGTTTTTT; CDR3 protein: CASSSYTGELFF; D gene: -; V gene: TRBV5-6; J gene: TRBJ2-2; clone size: -
CDR3 DNA: TGCGCCAGCAAGTCCCACAGACAGGAGCTGTTTTTT; CDR3 protein: CASKSHRQELFF; D gene: -; V gene: TRBV10-2; J gene: TRBJ2-2; clone size: -
CDR3 DNA: TGTGCCTCCCGGGGAAACACCATATATTTT; CDR3 protein: CASRGNTIYF; D gene: -; V gene: TRBV6-6; J gene: TRBJ1-3; clone size: -
CDR3 DNA: TGCGCCAGCAGCTACGGGGGTCGAGACAATGAGCAGTTCTTC; CDR3 protein: CASSYGGRDNEQFF; D gene: -; V gene: TRBV4-3; J gene: TRBJ2-1; clone size: -
CDR3 DNA: TGTGCCAGCAGCGCTACGTCGGGACAATCGATGGCCTCCTCCTACAATGAGCAGTTCTTC; CDR3 protein: CASSATSGQSMASSYNEQFF; D gene: -; V gene: TRBV9; J gene: TRBJ2-1; clone size: -
CDR3 DNA: TGTGCCAGCAGTGCTGAACAGGGTGTGAACGAGCAGTACTTC; CDR3 protein: CASSAEQGVNEQYF; D gene: -; V gene: TRBV2; J gene: TRBJ2-7; clone size: -
CDR3 DNA: TGTGCCAGAAGGAGCGGGGCAACCTACAATGAGCAGTTCTTC; CDR3 protein: CARRSGATYNEQFF; D gene: TRBD2; V gene: TRBV19; J gene: TRBJ2-1; clone size: -
CDR3 DNA: TGTGCCAGCAGCTTTCAGGGGGTGGAGACCCAGTACTTC; CDR3 protein: CASSFQGVETQYF; D gene: TRBD1; V gene: TRBV9; J gene: TRBJ2-5; clone size: -
CDR3 DNA: TGTGCCACCGAGGGGACATACCTTCGGGACACTGAAGCTTTCTTT; CDR3 protein: CATEGTYLRDTEAFF; D gene: -; V gene: TRBV6-6; J gene: TRBJ1-1; clone size: -
CDR3 DNA: TGTGCCAGTAGATCTAGCGGGCGCTCCTACGAGCAGTACTTC; CDR3 protein: CASRSSGRSYEQYF; D gene: TRBD2; V gene: TRBV19; J gene: TRBJ2-7; clone size: -
CDR3 DNA: TGCGCCAGCAGCTTACGGGACACCCACAATGAGCAGTTCTTC; CDR3 protein: CASSLRDTHNEQFF; D gene: -; V gene: TRBV5-1; J gene: TRBJ2-1; clone size: -
CDR3 DNA: TGCGCCAGCAGCCGGAGCGGGATGAACACTGAAGCTTTCTTT; CDR3 protein: CASSRSGMNTEAFF; D gene: -; V gene: TRBV4-3; J gene: TRBJ1-1; clone size: -
CDR3 DNA: TGTGCCAGCTCTCCCCAGGTAGACGATCAGCCCCAGCATTTT; CDR3 protein: CASSPQVDDQPQHF; D gene: -; V gene: TRBV2; J gene: TRBJ1-5; clone size: -
CDR3 DNA: TGTGCCAGCAGCTTGGACGGTAGCAATCAGCCCCAGCATTTT; CDR3 protein: CASSLDGSNQPQHF; D gene: -; V gene: TRBV5-4; J gene: TRBJ1-5; clone size: -
CDR3 DNA: TGTGCCAGCAGTCGGGCTGGCAGGGCGAACACCGGGGAGCTGTTTTTT; CDR3 protein: CASSRAGRANTGELFF; D gene: -; V gene: TRBV28; J gene: TRBJ2-2; clone size: -
CDR3 DNA: TGTGCCAGCAGCTCCTTCACAGGGGGCGATCATACTGAAGCTTTCTTT; CDR3 protein: CASSSFTGGDHTEAFF; D gene: TRBD1; V gene: TRBV7-9; J gene: TRBJ1-1; clone size: -
CDR3 DNA: TGTGCCAGCAGCCCCGGGGGGCTTGTGGGGCAGTTCTTC; CDR3 protein: CASSPGGLVGQFF; D gene: -; V gene: TRBV11-3; J gene: TRBJ2-1; clone size: -
CDR3 DNA: TGTGCCAGCGACCAAACAGGGGGCGAGGGGGAACTGTTTTTT; CDR3 protein: CASDQTGGEGELFF; D gene: TRBD1; V gene: TRBV6-6; J gene: TRBJ1-4; clone size: few
CDR3 DNA: TGTGCCAGTAGTATAGGCCAGGGGTGGGGGCAGTTCTTC; CDR3 protein: CASSIGQGWGQFF; D gene: -; V gene: TRBV19; J gene: TRBJ2-1; clone size: -